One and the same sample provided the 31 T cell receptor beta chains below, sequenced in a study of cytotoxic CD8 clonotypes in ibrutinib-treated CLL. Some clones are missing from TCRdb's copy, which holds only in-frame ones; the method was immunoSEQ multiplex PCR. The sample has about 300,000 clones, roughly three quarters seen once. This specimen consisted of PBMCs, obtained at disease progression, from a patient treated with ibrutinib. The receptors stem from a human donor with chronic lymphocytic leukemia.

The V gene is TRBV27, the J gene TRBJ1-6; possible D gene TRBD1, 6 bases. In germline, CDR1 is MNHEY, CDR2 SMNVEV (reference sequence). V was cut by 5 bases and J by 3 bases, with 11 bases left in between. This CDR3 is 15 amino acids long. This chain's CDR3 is CASSPRGGYNSPLHF. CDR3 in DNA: TGTGCCAGCAGTCCTAGGGGGGGCTATAATTCACCCCTCCACTTT.

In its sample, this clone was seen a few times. Here the CDR3 reads CAISESGRDAGNTIYF. The CDR3 DNA is TGTGCCATCAGTGAGTCGGGCAGGGACGCTGGAAACACCATATATTTT. The J gene is TRBJ1-3, the V gene TRBV10-3; D is perhaps TRBD1 (5 bases). This CDR3 has 16 residues. Germline V CDR1 and CDR2: ENHRY, SYGVKD. Trimming pared 0 bases from V and 2 bases from J, leaving 11 bases between.

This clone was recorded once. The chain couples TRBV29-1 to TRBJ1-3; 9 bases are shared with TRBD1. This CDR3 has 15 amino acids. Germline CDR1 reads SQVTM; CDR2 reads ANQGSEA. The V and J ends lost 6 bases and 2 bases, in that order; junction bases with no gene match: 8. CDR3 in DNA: TGCAGCGTGGAAATACAGGGGGCTCCTGGAAACACCATATATTTT. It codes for CSVEIQGAPGNTIYF. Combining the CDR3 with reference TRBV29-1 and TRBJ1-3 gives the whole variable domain SAVISQKPSRDICQRGTSLTIQCQVDSQVTMMFWYRQQPGQSLTLIATANQGSEATYESGFVIDKFPISRPNLTFSTLTVSNMSPEDSSIYLCSVEIQGAPGNTIYFGEGSWLTVV.

The CDR3 here is CASSLARNYGYTF. The DNA for the CDR3 is TGTGCCAGCAGCTTAGCCAGAAACTATGGCTACACCTTC. J is TRBJ1-2 and V is TRBV7-2, with D uncertain. CDR3 length equals 13 residues. Germline loops: CDR1 SGHTA, CDR2 FQGNSA. V lost 0 bases to trimming and J lost 2 bases, with 4 bases between them.

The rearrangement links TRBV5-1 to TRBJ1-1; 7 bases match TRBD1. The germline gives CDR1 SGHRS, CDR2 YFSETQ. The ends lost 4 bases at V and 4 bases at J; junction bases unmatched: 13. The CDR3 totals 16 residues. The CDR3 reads CASSRREQGIGTEAFF. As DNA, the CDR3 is TGCGCCAGCAGCCGCAGGGAACAGGGGATAGGCACTGAAGCTTTCTTT.

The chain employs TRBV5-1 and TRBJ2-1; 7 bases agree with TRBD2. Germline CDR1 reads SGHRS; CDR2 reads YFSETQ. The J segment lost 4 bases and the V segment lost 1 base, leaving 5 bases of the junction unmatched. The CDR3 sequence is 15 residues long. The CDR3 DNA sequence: TGCGCCAGCAGCTTGTTGCCTAGCGGTTACAATGAGCAGTTCTTC. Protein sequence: CASSLLPSGYNEQFF.

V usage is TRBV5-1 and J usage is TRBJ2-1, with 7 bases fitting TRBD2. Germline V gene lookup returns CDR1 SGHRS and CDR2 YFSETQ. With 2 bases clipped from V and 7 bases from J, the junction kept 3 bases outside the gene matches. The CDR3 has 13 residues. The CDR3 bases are TGCGCCAGCAGCTTCGGCGGGGGTAATGAGCAGTTCTTC. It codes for CASSFGGGNEQFF. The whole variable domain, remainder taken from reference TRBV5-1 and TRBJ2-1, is KAGVTQTPRYLIKTRGQQVTLSCSPISGHRSVSWYQQTPGQGLQFLFEYFSETQRNKGNFPGRFSGRQFSNSRSEMNVSTLELGDSALYLCASSFGGGNEQFFGPGTRLTVL.

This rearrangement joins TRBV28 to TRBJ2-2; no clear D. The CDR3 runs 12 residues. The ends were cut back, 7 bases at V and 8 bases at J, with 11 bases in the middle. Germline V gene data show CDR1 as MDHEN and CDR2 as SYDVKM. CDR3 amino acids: CASTTQRGELFF. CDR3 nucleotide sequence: TGTGCCAGCACCACACAAAGAGGGGAGCTGTTTTTT.

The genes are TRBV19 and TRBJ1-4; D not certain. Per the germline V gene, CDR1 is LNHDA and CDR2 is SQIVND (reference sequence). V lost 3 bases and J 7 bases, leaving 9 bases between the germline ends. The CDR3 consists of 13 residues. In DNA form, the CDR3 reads TGTGCCAGTAGTATTTCAGACGGTGAAAAACTGTTTTTT. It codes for CASSISDGEKLFF. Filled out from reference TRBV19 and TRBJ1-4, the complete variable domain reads DGGITQSPKYLFRKEGQNVTLSCEQNLNHDAMYWYRQDPGQGLRLIYYSQIVNDFQKGDIAEGYSVSREKKESFPLTVTSAQKNPTAFYLCASSISDGEKLFFGSGTQLSVL.

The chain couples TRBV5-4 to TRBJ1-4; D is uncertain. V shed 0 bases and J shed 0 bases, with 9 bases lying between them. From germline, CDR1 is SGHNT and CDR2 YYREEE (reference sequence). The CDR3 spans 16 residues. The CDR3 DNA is TGTGCCAGCAGCTTGGACCCGGAAGCAACTAATGAAAAACTGTTTTTT. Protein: CASSLDPEATNEKLFF.

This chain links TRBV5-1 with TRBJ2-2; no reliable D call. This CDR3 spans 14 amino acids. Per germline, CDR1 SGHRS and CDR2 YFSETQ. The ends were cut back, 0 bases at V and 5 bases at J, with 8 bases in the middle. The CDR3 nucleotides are TGCGCCAGCAGCTTGGATGCAGCGACCGGGGAGCTGTTTTTT. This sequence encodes CASSLDAATGELFF.

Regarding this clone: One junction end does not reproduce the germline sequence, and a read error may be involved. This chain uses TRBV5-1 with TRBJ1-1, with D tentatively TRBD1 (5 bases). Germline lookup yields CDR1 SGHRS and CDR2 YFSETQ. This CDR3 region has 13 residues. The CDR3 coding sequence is TGCGCCAGCAGCCCCGATGACAGTCCCTTCGAGATCTTT. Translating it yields CASSPDDSPFEIF.

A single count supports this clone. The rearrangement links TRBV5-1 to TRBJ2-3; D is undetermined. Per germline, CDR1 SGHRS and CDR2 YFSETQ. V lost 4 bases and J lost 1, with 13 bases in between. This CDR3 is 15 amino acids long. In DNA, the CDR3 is TGCGCCAGCAGCCTCCATGGGCCACGCACAGATACGCAGTATTTT. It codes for CASSLHGPRTDTQYF.

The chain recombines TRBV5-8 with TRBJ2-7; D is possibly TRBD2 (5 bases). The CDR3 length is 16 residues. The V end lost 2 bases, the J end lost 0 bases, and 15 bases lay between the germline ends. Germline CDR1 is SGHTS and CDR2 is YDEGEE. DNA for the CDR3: TGTGCCAGCAGCTTTTTCGGACTCCGGAGCTCCTACGAGCAGTACTTC. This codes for CASSFFGLRSSYEQYF. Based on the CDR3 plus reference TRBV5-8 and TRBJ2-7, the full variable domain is EAGVTQSPTHLIKTRGQQATLRCSPISGHTSVYWYQQALGLGLQFLLWYDEGEERNRGNFPPRFSGRQFPNYSSELNVNALELEDSALYLCASSFFGLRSSYEQYFGPGTRLTVT.

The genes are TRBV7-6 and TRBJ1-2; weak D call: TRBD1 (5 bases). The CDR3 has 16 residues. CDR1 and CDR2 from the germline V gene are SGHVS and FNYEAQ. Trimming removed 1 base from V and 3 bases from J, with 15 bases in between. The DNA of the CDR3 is TGTGCCAGCAGCTTAGGGCCCCGCGGACACGACTATGGCTACACCTTC. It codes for CASSLGPRGHDYGYTF.

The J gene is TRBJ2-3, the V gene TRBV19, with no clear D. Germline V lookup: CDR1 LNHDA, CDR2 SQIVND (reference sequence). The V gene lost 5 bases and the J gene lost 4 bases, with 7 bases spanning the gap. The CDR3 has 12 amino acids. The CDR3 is CASSLYADTQYF. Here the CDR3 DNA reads TGTGCCAGTAGTCTCTACGCAGATACGCAGTATTTT.

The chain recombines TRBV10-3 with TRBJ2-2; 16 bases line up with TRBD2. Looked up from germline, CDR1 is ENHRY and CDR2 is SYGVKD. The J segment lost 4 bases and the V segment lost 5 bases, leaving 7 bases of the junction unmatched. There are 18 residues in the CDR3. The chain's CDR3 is CAISPGTSGRGSTGELFF. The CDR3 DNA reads TGTGCCATCAGTCCCGGGACTAGCGGGAGGGGAAGCACCGGGGAGCTGTTTTTT.

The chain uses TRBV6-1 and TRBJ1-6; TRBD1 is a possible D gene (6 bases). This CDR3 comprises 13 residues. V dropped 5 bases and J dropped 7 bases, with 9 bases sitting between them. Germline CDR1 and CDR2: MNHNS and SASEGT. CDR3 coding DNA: TGTGCCAGCAGTTCAGGGGACAATTCACCCCTCCACTTT. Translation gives CASSSGDNSPLHF.

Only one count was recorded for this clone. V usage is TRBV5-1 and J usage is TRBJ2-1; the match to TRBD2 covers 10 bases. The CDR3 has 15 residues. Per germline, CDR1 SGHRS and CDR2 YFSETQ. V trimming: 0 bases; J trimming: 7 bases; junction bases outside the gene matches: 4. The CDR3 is CASSLAGLARNEQFF. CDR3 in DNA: TGCGCCAGCAGCTTGGCGGGACTAGCGAGGAATGAGCAGTTCTTC.

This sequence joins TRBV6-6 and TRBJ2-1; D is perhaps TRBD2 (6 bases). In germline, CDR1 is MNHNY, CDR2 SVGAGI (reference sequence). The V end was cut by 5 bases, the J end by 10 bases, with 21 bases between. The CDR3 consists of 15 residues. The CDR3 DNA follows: TGTGCCAGCAGTATTACGGGAGTAACGTCGGGGGAGCAGTTCTTC. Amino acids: CASSITGVTSGEQFF.

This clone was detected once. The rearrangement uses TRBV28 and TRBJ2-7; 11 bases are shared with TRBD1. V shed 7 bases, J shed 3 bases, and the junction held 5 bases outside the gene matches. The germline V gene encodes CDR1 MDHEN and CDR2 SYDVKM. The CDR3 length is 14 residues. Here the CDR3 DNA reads TGTGCCAGCACCTTGGGGACAGGGGGCTACGAGCAGTACTTC. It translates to CASTLGTGGYEQYF.

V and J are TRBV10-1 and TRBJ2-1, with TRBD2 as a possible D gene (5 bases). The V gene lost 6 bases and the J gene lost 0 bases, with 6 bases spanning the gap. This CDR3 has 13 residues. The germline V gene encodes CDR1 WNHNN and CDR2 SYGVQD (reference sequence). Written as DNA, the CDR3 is TGCGCCAGCAGCGGGGACTCCTACAATGAGCAGTTCTTC. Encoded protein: CASSGDSYNEQFF.

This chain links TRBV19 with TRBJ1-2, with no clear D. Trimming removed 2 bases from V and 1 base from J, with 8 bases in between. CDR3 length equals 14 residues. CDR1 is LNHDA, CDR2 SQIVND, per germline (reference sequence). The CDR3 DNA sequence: TGTGCCAGTAGTATATGGCGGGATAACTATGGCTACACCTTC. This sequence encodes CASSIWRDNYGYTF.

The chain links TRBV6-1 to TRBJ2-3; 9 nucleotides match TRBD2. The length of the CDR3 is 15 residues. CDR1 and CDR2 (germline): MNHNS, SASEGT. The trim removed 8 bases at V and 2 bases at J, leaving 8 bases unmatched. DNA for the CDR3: TGTGCCAGCTGGTCGCAGCGGGGGGACACAGATACGCAGTATTTT. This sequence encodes CASWSQRGDTDTQYF.

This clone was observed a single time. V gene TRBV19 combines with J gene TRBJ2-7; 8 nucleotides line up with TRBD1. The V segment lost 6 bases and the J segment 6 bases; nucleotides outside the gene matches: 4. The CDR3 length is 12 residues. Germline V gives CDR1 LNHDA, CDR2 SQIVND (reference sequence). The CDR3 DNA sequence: TGTGCCAGTAGCACGACAGGGGTCGAGCAGTACTTC. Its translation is CASSTTGVEQYF.

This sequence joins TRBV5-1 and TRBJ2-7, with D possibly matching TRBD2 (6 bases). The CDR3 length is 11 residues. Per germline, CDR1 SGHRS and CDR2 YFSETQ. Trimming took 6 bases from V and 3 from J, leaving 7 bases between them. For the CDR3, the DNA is TGCGCCAGCACCGGGGGCTACGAGCAGTACTTC. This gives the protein CASTGGYEQYF.

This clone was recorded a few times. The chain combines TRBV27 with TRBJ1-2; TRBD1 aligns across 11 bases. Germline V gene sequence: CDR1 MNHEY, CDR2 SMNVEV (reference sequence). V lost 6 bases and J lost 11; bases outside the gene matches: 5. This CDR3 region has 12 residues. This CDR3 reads CASRDRGPYYTF. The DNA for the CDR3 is TGTGCCAGCAGGGACAGGGGGCCCTATTACACCTTC.

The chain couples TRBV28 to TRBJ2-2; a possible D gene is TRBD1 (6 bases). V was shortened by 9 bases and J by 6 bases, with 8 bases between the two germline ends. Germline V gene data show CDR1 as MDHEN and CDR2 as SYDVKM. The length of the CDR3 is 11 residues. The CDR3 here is CASQGSGELFF. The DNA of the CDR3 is TGTGCCAGTCAGGGGTCCGGGGAGCTGTTTTTT.

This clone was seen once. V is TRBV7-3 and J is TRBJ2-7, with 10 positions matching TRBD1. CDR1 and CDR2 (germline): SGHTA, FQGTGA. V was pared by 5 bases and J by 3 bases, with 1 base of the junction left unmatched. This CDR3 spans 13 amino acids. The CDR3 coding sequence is TGTGCCAGCAGCCGGGACAGGGGCTACGAGCAGTACTTC. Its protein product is CASSRDRGYEQYF.

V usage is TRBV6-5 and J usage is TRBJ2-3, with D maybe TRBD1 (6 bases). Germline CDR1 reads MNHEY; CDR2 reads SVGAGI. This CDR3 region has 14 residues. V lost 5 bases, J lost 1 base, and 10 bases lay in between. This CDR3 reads CASSTRGGTDTQYF. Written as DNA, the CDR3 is TGTGCCAGCAGTACCAGGGGAGGCACAGATACGCAGTATTTT.

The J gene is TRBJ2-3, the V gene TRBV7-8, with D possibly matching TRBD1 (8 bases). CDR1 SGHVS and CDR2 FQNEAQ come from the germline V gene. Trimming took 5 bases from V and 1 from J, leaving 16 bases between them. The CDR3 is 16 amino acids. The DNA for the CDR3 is TGTGCCAGCAGCCCAAATACAGGGGGGGGCACAGATACGCAGTATTTT. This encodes CASSPNTGGGTDTQYF.